The 21 T cell receptor beta chains reported below all come from one sample, sequenced in a study of siplizumab effects on memory and regulatory T cells. Assay: immunoSEQ multiplex PCR; the TCRdb copy retains only in-frame clones and omits some. The sample holds 100,000 or so clones, more than 85% seen once. Material for sequencing was CD4+ T cells sorted from blood. These receptors originate from a human donor in good health.

This sequence joins TRBV7-2 and TRBJ2-1, with 13 bases that match TRBD2. The CDR3 has 16 residues. CDR1 SGHTA and CDR2 FQGNSA come from the germline V gene. Trimming cost V 5 bases and J 3 bases; bases outside gene matches: 4. The CDR3 nucleotides read TGTGCCAGCAGCCCACTAGCGGGGGGGCTCTACAATGAGCAGTTCTTC. It encodes CASSPLAGGLYNEQFF.

The chain carries TRBV9 and TRBJ1-3; D possibly corresponds to TRBD1 (5 bases). Germline V CDR1 and CDR2: SGDLS, YYNGEE. This CDR3 is 18 amino acids long. V shed 0 bases and J shed 4 bases, with 20 bases lying between them. CDR3 region: CASSVGLSGPGSGNTIYF. CDR3 nucleotide sequence: TGTGCCAGCAGCGTAGGTCTTTCGGGGCCTGGGTCAGGAAACACCATATATTTT.

The chain has TRBV11-3 and TRBJ2-7, with TRBD1 matching 9 bases. Trimming cost V 1 base and J 0 bases; bases outside gene matches: 4. Germline V gives CDR1 SGHNT, CDR2 YENEEA. CDR3 size: 16 residues. The CDR3 reads CASSLGGTGHSYEQYF. CDR3 DNA: TGTGCCAGCAGCTTAGGGGGGACAGGGCACTCCTACGAGCAGTACTTC.

The chain joins TRBV25-1 to TRBJ2-2; 8 positions match TRBD1. J gave up 1 base and V 2 bases, and 6 bases lay outside the gene matches. Germline loops: CDR1 MGHDK, CDR2 SYGVNS. The CDR3 is 17 amino acids. CDR3 bases: TGTGCCAGCAGTGAAATAGGCAGGGGGCAGAACACCGGGGAGCTGTTTTTT. It codes for CASSEIGRGQNTGELFF. Combining the CDR3 with reference TRBV25-1 and TRBJ2-2 gives the whole variable domain EADIYQTPRYLVIGTGKKITLECSQTMGHDKMYWYQQDPGMELHLIHYSYGVNSTEKGDLSSESTVSRIRTEHFPLTLESARPSHTSQYLCASSEIGRGQNTGELFFGEGSRLTVL.

This CDR3 is CASSIRGTGIDTDTQYF. The CDR3 nucleotides read TGTGCCAGTAGTATAAGGGGGACTGGGATTGACACAGATACGCAGTATTTT. The chain employs TRBV19 and TRBJ2-3; D tentatively reads TRBD1 or TRBD2 (6 bases each). CDR3 length: 17 amino acids. V shed 2 bases and J shed 2 bases, with 17 bases lying between them. The V gene's germline CDR1 is LNHDA and CDR2 SQIVND (reference sequence).

On this clone: A junction boundary mismatches the germline segment, possibly from a read error. The chain recombines TRBV7-2 with TRBJ2-3; 9 nucleotides match TRBD2. The CDR3 runs to 17 residues. Per the germline V gene, CDR1 is SGHTA and CDR2 is FQGNSA. The DNA for the CDR3 is TGTGCCAGCAGCTACTCAAGCTCCGGGACTAGCAGAGATACGCAGTATTTT. It encodes CASSYSSSGTSRDTQYF.

On this clone itself: The junction departs from the called germline gene at one end, perhaps through a read error. The chain combines TRBV5-8 with TRBJ2-7, with 7 bases fitting TRBD2. Germline CDR1 and CDR2: SGHTS and YDEGEE. This CDR3 has 11 amino acids. The CDR3 protein is CASSLAFGRNF. The DNA of the CDR3 is TGTGCCAGCAGCTTGGCCTTCGGGAGGAACTTC. Together with reference TRBV5-8 and TRBJ2-7, the CDR3 gives the full variable domain: EAGVTQSPTHLIKTRGQQATLRCSPISGHTSVYWYQQALGLGLQFLLWYDEGEERNRGNFPPRFSGRQFPNYSSELNVNALELEDSALYLCASSLAFGRNFGPGTRLTVT.

The chain is built from TRBV11-2 and TRBJ1-2; maybe TRBD1 (5 bases). V gave up 1 base and J gave up 8 bases, with 11 bases separating them. Germline V gene lookup returns CDR1 SGHAT and CDR2 FQNNGV. CDR3 length: 13 amino acids. CDR3 nucleotide sequence: TGTGCCAGCAGCTTAGGAGGGGCACAGGGCTACACCTTC. Translation gives CASSLGGAQGYTF.

This sequence joins TRBV19 and TRBJ1-1; D is uncertain. CDR3 size: 13 residues. V shed 5 bases and J shed 3 bases, with 10 bases lying between them. The V gene's germline CDR1 is LNHDA and CDR2 SQIVND (reference sequence). The CDR3, as DNA: TGTGCCAGTAGTCAAAGGGTTGACACTGAAGCTTTCTTT. It yields the protein CASSQRVDTEAFF.

This clone was observed once. J is TRBJ2-1 and V is TRBV5-4; 9 bases align to TRBD1. CDR1 is SGHNT, CDR2 YYREEE, per germline (reference sequence). V lost 3 bases, J lost 2 bases, and 3 bases stayed unmatched. The CDR3 is 15 amino acids. CDR3 protein: CASSWDRATYNEQFF. CDR3 sequence (DNA): TGTGCCAGCAGCTGGGACAGGGCCACCTACAATGAGCAGTTCTTC.

The chain joins TRBV19 to TRBJ2-3; 7 nucleotides match TRBD2. Germline CDR1 and CDR2: LNHDA and SQIVND (reference sequence). CDR3 length: 17 residues. V trimming: 3 bases; J trimming: 6 bases; junction bases outside the gene matches: 15. As DNA, the CDR3 is TGTGCCAGTAGTATTCTCGGTTCGGCTAGCGGAGGTGATACGCAGTATTTT. Protein: CASSILGSASGGDTQYF.

In this sample, this clone turned up a few times. The CDR3 reads CASSLEDYTGELFF. Written as DNA, the CDR3 is TGTGCCAGCAGCTTAGAGGACTACACCGGGGAGCTGTTTTTT. This chain links TRBV11-3 with TRBJ2-2, with D perhaps matching TRBD2 (5 bases). V lost 0 bases and J lost 3, with 5 bases in between. This CDR3 spans 14 amino acids. Germline CDR1 SGHNT, CDR2 YENEEA.

J is TRBJ1-3 and V is TRBV5-4; D is undetermined. The CDR3 has 16 residues. Trimming pared 0 bases from V and 0 bases from J, leaving 10 bases between. Germline loops: CDR1 SGHNT, CDR2 YYREEE (reference sequence). CDR3 DNA sequence: TGTGCCAGCAGCTTGGATCTCGCGGGCTCTGGAAACACCATATATTTT. It codes for CASSLDLAGSGNTIYF.

This clone was seen a few times. This chain joins TRBV14 and TRBJ1-1; the D gene is possibly TRBD1 (5 bases). The CDR3 sequence is 13 residues long. Germline V gene data show CDR1 as SGHDN and CDR2 as FVKESK. The germline V and J ends were trimmed by 3 bases and 1 base, with 6 bases remaining between them. CDR3 sequence (DNA): TGTGCCAGCAGCCAGCAGGGGAACACTGAAGCTTTCTTT. It yields the protein CASSQQGNTEAFF.

V and J are TRBV2 and TRBJ1-5; unclear D gene. Per germline, CDR1 SNHLY and CDR2 FYNNEI. This CDR3 has 12 residues. Trimming removed 1 base at V and 6 bases at J, with 4 bases between. The CDR3 bases are TGTGCCAGCAGTGAAGAGGGTCAGCCCCAGCATTTT. Amino acids: CASSEEGQPQHF.

As DNA, the CDR3 is TGCAGCGTGAAGGAGGAAAAACTGTTTTTT. Its protein is CSVKEEKLFF. The chain combines TRBV29-1 with TRBJ1-4; D uncertain. The CDR3 is made up of 10 amino acids. V was clipped by 6 bases and J by 8 bases, with 7 bases between them. Germline V gene sequence: CDR1 SQVTM, CDR2 ANQGSEA.

This clone was found a few times. The CDR3 sequence: CASSLVGTPTEAFF. CDR3 bases: TGTGCCAGCAGCTTGGTGGGGACACCCACTGAAGCTTTCTTT. J is TRBJ1-1 and V is TRBV5-4, with D tentatively TRBD1 (6 bases). This CDR3 spans 14 amino acids. V shed 0 bases and J shed 4 bases, with 10 bases lying between them. The germline CDR1 and CDR2 sequences are SGHNT and YYREEE (reference sequence).

This rearrangement joins TRBV11-2 to TRBJ2-7; D may correspond to TRBD1 or TRBD2 (6 bases each). CDR1 is SGHAT, CDR2 FQNNGV, per germline. This CDR3 spans 15 amino acids. Trimming stripped 2 bases from V and 2 bases from J, with 13 bases between. The chain's CDR3 is CASSLSGGPTYEQYF. For the CDR3, the DNA is TGTGCCAGCAGCTTAAGTGGGGGGCCAACCTACGAGCAGTACTTC.

There are a few counts of this clone. The gene calls are TRBV6-1 and TRBJ1-2, with 9 bases lining up with TRBD1. Germline CDR1 and CDR2: MNHNS and SASEGT. V shed 1 base and J 6 bases; nucleotides not matched to a gene: 6. CDR3 size: 15 residues. Here the CDR3 reads CASSEEGDRVDGYTF. Here the CDR3 DNA reads TGTGCCAGCAGTGAAGAGGGGGACAGGGTGGATGGCTACACCTTC.

The chain recombines TRBV18 with TRBJ1-2; D uncertain. The CDR3 runs to 13 residues. The V gene lost 3 bases and the J gene lost 4 bases, with 9 bases spanning the gap. Looked up from germline, CDR1 is KGHSH and CDR2 is LQKENI. Here the CDR3 reads CASSPSTVYGYTF. DNA of the CDR3: TGTGCCAGCTCACCGAGTACAGTCTATGGCTACACCTTC.

This CDR3 is CASSREGAETQYF. Here the CDR3 DNA reads TGCGCCAGCAGCCGGGAGGGGGCAGAGACCCAGTACTTC. V and J are TRBV4-1 and TRBJ2-5; D might be TRBD1 or TRBD2, each matching 7 bases. The length of the CDR3 is 13 residues. V was shortened by 4 bases and J by 4 bases, with 10 bases between the two germline ends. CDR1 MGHRA and CDR2 YSYEKL come from the germline V gene.